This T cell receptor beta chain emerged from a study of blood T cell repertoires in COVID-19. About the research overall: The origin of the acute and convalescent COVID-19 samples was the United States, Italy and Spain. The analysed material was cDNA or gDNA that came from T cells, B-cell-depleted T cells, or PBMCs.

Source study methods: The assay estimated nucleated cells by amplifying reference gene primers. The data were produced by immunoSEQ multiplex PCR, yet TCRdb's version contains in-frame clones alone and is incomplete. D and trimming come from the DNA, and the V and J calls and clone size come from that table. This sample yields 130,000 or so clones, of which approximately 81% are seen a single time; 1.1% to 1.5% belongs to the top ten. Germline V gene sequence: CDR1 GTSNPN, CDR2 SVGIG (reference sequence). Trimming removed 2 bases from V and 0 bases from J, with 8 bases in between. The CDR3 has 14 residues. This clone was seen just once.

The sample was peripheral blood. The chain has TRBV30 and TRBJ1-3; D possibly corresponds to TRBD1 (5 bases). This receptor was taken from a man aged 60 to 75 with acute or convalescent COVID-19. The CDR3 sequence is CAWSRTSSGNTIYF. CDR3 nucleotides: TGTGCCTGGAGTAGGACAAGCTCTGGAAACACCATATATTTT.